Listed below are T cell receptor beta chains from one sample, sequenced in a study of cytomegalovirus exposure and HLA in healthy donors. The assay was immunoSEQ multiplex PCR, and TCRdb's table has in-frame clones only and misses some. The profile shows about 160,000 clones, around 72% of them singletons. Sequences were obtained from PBMCs. Receptors were obtained from a man aged 45-65 years in good health and CMV-seronegative. CDR3s include the opening cysteine and the closing phenylalanine or tryptophan. The D gene is left open where the match is weak. Clone size is stated in some rows and not others, as once, few, many or a class when expanded.

D gene,J gene,clone size,V gene,CDR3 DNA,CDR3 protein
TRBD2,TRBJ2-3,few,TRBV9,TGTGCCAGCAGTCCCCGCTGGGCTAGCGGGGGTGGGACAGGCACAGATACGCAGTATTTT,CASSPRWASGGGTGTDTQYF
TRBD2,TRBJ2-7,few,TRBV4-2,TGTGCCAGCAGTCCTATGGGGGCGGGGGGAAATGAGCAGTACTTC,CASSPMGAGGNEQYF
TRBD1,TRBJ1-5,-,TRBV18,TGTGCCAGCTCAGACGGACAGGAACCGCAGCCCCAGCATTTT,CASSDGQEPQPQHF
-,TRBJ1-2,-,TRBV5-1,TGCGCCAGCAGCTTGGCAGGGTCACCTGGCTACACCTTC,CASSLAGSPGYTF
TRBD1,TRBJ1-6,-,TRBV18,TGTGCCAGCTCACCGGGACAGCCACCTAATTCACCCCTCCACTTT,CASSPGQPPNSPLHF
TRBD1,TRBJ2-7,few,TRBV4-1,TGCGCCAGCAGCCGGGGACAGGCCTTGAGCTCCTACGAGCAGTACTTC,CASSRGQALSSYEQYF
TRBD2,TRBJ2-5,-,TRBV5-1,TGCGCCAGCAGCCTGGGACCGGGACTAGAAGAGACCCAGTACTTC,CASSLGPGLEETQYF
-,TRBJ2-7,once,TRBV6-5,TGTGCCAGCAGTTACGGCGGCGGGGACTACGAGCAGTACTTC,CASSYGGGDYEQYF
TRBD1,TRBJ2-1,few,TRBV7-2,TGTGCCAGCACCACACAGGGGAGCTCCTACAATGAGCAGTTCTTC,CASTTQGSSYNEQFF
TRBD2,TRBJ2-1,few,TRBV7-2,TGTGCCAGCAGCTTATTAGGACTAGCGGCAGATGAGCAGTTCTTC,CASSLLGLAADEQFF
-,TRBJ2-2,-,TRBV19,TGTGCCAGTACCGTCCTACTGGGGGCAGGCACCGGGGAGCTGTTTTTT,CASTVLLGAGTGELFF
TRBD1,TRBJ1-1,-,TRBV19,TGTGCCAGTAGTATCTACAGGGGGGGGGACACTGAAGCTTTCTTT,CASSIYRGGDTEAFF
-,TRBJ2-7,-,TRBV11-2,TGTGCCAGCAGCTTAGTAGTGGGGGGCGAGCAGTACTTC,CASSLVVGGEQYF
TRBD2,TRBJ2-2,-,TRBV15,TGTGCCACCACCCCCGGGGGGAGTAACACCGGGGAGCTGTTTTTT,CATTPGGSNTGELFF
TRBD1,TRBJ2-2,once,TRBV5-8,TGTGCCAGCAGCCTATTCACCGGACAGGGATATAACACCGGGGAGCTGTTTTTT,CASSLFTGQGYNTGELFF
-,TRBJ1-5,few,TRBV11-2,TGTGCCAGCAGCCCCAATTGGGGAGGGAATCAGCCCCAGCATTTT,CASSPNWGGNQPQHF
TRBD2,TRBJ2-3,-,TRBV7-2,TGTGCCAGCAGCCCACTAGCGGGGGGCCGCACAGATACGCAGTATTTC,CASSPLAGGRTDTQYF
TRBD2,TRBJ2-7,-,TRBV2,TGTGCCAGCACCCGGAGCGGGGGGACCCCCTCCTACGAGCAGTACTTC,CASTRSGGTPSYEQYF
TRBD1,TRBJ1-4,-,TRBV5-1,TGCGCCAGCAGCTTGCCTCAGGGGGCAGGAGAAAAACTGTTTTTT,CASSLPQGAGEKLFF
TRBD1,TRBJ2-7,-,TRBV7-6,TGTGCCAGCAGCAGGACAGGGGACGAGCAGTACTTC,CASSRTGDEQYF
-,TRBJ2-1,-,TRBV7-9,TGTGCCAGCCACCGGGACTCCTCCTTCAATGAGCAGTTCTTC,CASHRDSSFNEQFF
TRBD1,TRBJ1-5,-,TRBV6-6,TGTGCCAGCCTGGACAGGAGTATGAGTGGCCAGCATTTT,CASLDRSMSGQHF
-,TRBJ1-5,-,TRBV6-6,TGTGCCAGCAGCCCCACAGGGTTGCGGCCCCAGCATTTT,CASSPTGLRPQHF
TRBD1,TRBJ2-6,-,TRBV10-3,TGTGCCATCAACCCGCGACAGGGATCTGGGGCCAACGTCCTGACTTTC,CAINPRQGSGANVLTF
-,TRBJ1-1,-,TRBV6-5,TGTGCCAGCAGGAACGTAGGACAGATCAACACTGAAGCTTTCTTT,CASRNVGQINTEAFF
-,TRBJ1-1,-,TRBV5-8,TGTGCCAGCAGCCCTCCGCCTATGAACACTGAAGCTTTCTTT,CASSPPPMNTEAFF
-,TRBJ2-2,-,TRBV4-3,TGCGCCAGCAGCTATGGACAGCCGAACACCGGGGAGCTGTTTTTT,CASSYGQPNTGELFF
TRBD2,TRBJ2-3,few,TRBV7-3,TGTGCCAGCAGCTCGACTAGCGGGGGCTTGGATACGCAGTATTTT,CASSSTSGGLDTQYF
-,TRBJ2-1,-,TRBV5-6,TGTGCCAGCAGCTTGAACGGACTTTTTGGGGATGAGCAGTTCTTC,CASSLNGLFGDEQFF
TRBD2,TRBJ2-3,-,TRBV13,TGTGCCAGCAGCTCTCGCGGGGGGAGGGGAGATACGCAGTATTTT,CASSSRGGRGDTQYF
-,TRBJ2-7,-,TRBV5-6,TGTGCCAGCAGCTTGGGCAGGGGTCCGTACGAGCAGTACTTC,CASSLGRGPYEQYF
TRBD1,TRBJ1-4,-,TRBV27,TGTGCCAGCAGGCGGACAGGGGTGGGTGAAAAACTGTTTTTT,CASRRTGVGEKLFF
-,TRBJ2-7,few,TRBV6-1,TGTGCCAGCACTCCAACGGGGTACTACGAGCAGTACTTC,CASTPTGYYEQYF
TRBD1,TRBJ1-2,-,TRBV5-4,TGTGCCAGCAGCGGAGGACAGGCGAACTATGGCTACACCTTC,CASSGGQANYGYTF
-,TRBJ1-1,-,TRBV18,TGTGCCAGCTCACCTGGGCCCCCCGCTGGGAACACTGAAGCTTTCTTT,CASSPGPPAGNTEAFF
-,TRBJ2-1,-,TRBV4-3,TGCGCCAGCAGCCAAGTCCTGCGATCCGAGGAGCAGTTCTTC,CASSQVLRSEEQFF
-,TRBJ1-5,-,TRBV4-3,TGCGCCAGCAGCCAAGGGAGGCAGCTCAATCAGCCCCAGCATTTT,CASSQGRQLNQPQHF
-,TRBJ2-7,-,TRBV2,TGTGCCAGCAGTGGTCTAGTCTACGAGCAGTACTTC,CASSGLVYEQYF
-,TRBJ1-1,-,TRBV5-4,TGTGCCAGCAGCTTACAGGGTCCAGGCACTGAAGCTTTCTTT,CASSLQGPGTEAFF
-,TRBJ1-1,-,TRBV9,TGTGCCAGCAGCGGACAGCCGAACACTGAAGCTTTCTTT,CASSGQPNTEAFF
-,TRBJ1-2,few,TRBV28,TGTGCCAGCAGTTTGGAAAGCGGGAATGGCTACACCTTC,CASSLESGNGYTF
TRBD1,TRBJ1-4,-,TRBV4-1,TGCGCCAGCAGCCAGACAGGGACGACTAATGAAAAACTGTTTTTT,CASSQTGTTNEKLFF
TRBD1,TRBJ2-1,-,TRBV5-1,TGCGCCAGCAGCCCCTCGGCAGGGGGCACGAGGAATGAGCAGTTCTTC,CASSPSAGGTRNEQFF
TRBD2,TRBJ2-7,-,TRBV7-8,TGTGCCAGCAGCTTACGTGAACGGGGGGGGTACGAGCAGTACTTC,CASSLRERGGYEQYF
-,TRBJ1-2,-,TRBV4-3,TGCGCCAGCAGCCAAGATCTTGGGGGCGCCTACTATGGCTACACCTTC,CASSQDLGGAYYGYTF
TRBD1,TRBJ1-1,-,TRBV28,TGTGCCAGCAGTCCTCCGGGACAGCTTACGGACACTGAAGCTTTCTTT,CASSPPGQLTDTEAFF
-,TRBJ1-1,-,TRBV7-9,TGTGCCAGCAGCCCCTTTTGGGGGGGCTGGAATGAAGCTTTCTTT,CASSPFWGGWNEAFF
-,TRBJ1-2,-,TRBV7-2,TGTGCCAGCAGCTGGAGACAGCCCAACTATGGCTACACCTTC,CASSWRQPNYGYTF
TRBD1,TRBJ2-7,-,TRBV5-1,TGCGCCAGCAGCGGGACAGGGGAGGGTGAGCAGTACTTC,CASSGTGEGEQYF
TRBD2,TRBJ2-1,-,TRBV7-2,TGTGCCAGCAGCTTAGCTGGGACTAGCGGGGCCTACAATGAGCAGTTCTTC,CASSLAGTSGAYNEQFF
TRBD1,TRBJ1-1,once,TRBV20-1,TGCAGTGCATTGGACAGGGCGGAAGCTTTCTTT,CSALDRAEAFF
-,TRBJ1-2,once,TRBV27,TGTGCCAGCAGTTTATCGGCAGGGGATACCTATGGCTACACCTTC,CASSLSAGDTYGYTF
TRBD2,TRBJ2-3,-,TRBV7-9,TGTGCCAGCAGCTTGGGACTAGCGGCCTCAGATACGCAGTATTTT,CASSLGLAASDTQYF
TRBD1,TRBJ1-2,-,TRBV4-3,TGCGCCAGCAGCCGGGACAGCGGCCCCTATGGCTACACCTTC,CASSRDSGPYGYTF
-,TRBJ1-4,-,TRBV19,TGTGCCAGTAGTACCCGTGCAACTAATGAAAAACTGTTTTTT,CASSTRATNEKLFF
-,TRBJ2-7,-,TRBV6-6,TGTGCCAGCAGAAGCGGCACAGGGATTTACGAGCAGTACTTC,CASRSGTGIYEQYF
-,TRBJ1-1,-,TRBV10-2,TGCGCCAGCGCCGTCACAATCTGGTTTGGGCTAAATGAGGCTTTCTTT,CASAVTIWFGLNEAFF
-,TRBJ1-1,-,TRBV27,TGTGCCAGCACCAAAGTTACCGCCGGGACTTCCTGGGGCACTGAAGCTTTCTTT,CASTKVTAGTSWGTEAFF
TRBD1,TRBJ1-2,-,TRBV19,TGTGCCAGTAGTATGGAGATAGGGGGCAACTATGGCTACACCTTC,CASSMEIGGNYGYTF